This paragraph reports one T cell receptor beta chain. This sample was taken from a study of shared clonotypes between healthy human individuals. At the level of the study: CD4 naive and CD4 memory each took three plates per donor, while CD8 naive took two and CD8 memory one.

Replicate PCRs run on sorted subsets employed roughly 190 ng DNA, tens of thousands of T cell genomes. The table came from immunoSEQ multiplex PCR; TCRdb's copy has only in-frame clones and leaves some out. The sample lists 190,000 or so clones; 66% were seen once. The TCR originated in a man aged 30 to 39 in good health. The sequencing sample was made of memory CD4+ T cells sorted from blood. Subset meaning: CD45RA-negative fraction.

The CDR3 sequence: CASSTGGGWSNQPQHF. DNA for the CDR3: TGTGCCAGCAGCACGGGTGGGGGCTGGAGCAATCAGCCCCAGCATTTT. The chain is built from TRBV27 and TRBJ1-5, with D tentatively TRBD1 (6 bases). V lost 6 bases and J 1 base, leaving 16 bases between the germline ends. Germline V gene lookup returns CDR1 MNHEY and CDR2 SMNVEV (reference sequence). CDR3 length: 16 residues.